What follows is one TCR beta chain and its context. Its specificity is unknown. This entry belongs to a study of cytomegalovirus exposure and HLA in healthy donors. Study observations and caveats: Being indistinguishable, some V segments were excluded, TRBV6-2 and TRBV6-3 among them. For most subjects, TCR beta sequences were reported to predict HLA-A and HLA-B alleles with accuracy.

PCR primers comprised 60 Vbeta and 13 Jbeta primers. TCRdb's table, derived via immunoSEQ multiplex PCR, lists solely in-frame clones and lacks some. The table has tens of thousands of clones, roughly 74% seen once. V was pared by 7 bases and J by 2 bases, with 9 bases between. From germline, CDR1 is SGHRS and CDR2 YFSETQ. There are 12 residues in the CDR3. The TCR originated in a man between 40 and 49 years old in good health and CMV-seronegative. V gene TRBV5-1 combines with J gene TRBJ2-5; tentative D call: TRBD1 (6 bases). The sample taken for sequencing was PBMCs. DNA of the CDR3: TGCGCCAGCGGGACACCTCAAGAGACCCAGTACTTC. It translates to CASGTPQETQYF.